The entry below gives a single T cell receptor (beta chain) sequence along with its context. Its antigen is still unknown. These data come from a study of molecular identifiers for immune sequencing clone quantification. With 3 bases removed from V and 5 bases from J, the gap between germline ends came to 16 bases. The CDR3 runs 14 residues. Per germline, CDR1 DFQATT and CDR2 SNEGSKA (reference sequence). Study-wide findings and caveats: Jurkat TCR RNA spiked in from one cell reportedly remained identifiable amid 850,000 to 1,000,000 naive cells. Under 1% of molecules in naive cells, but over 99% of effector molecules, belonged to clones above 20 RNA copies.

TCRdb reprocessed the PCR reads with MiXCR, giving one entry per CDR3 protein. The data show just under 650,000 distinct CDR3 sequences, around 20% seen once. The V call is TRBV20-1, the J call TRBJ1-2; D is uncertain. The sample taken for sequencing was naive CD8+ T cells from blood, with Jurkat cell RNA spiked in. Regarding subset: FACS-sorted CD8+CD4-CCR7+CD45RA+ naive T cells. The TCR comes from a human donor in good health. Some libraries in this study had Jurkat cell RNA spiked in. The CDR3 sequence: CSARNIQSLYGYTF. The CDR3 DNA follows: TGCAGTGCTAGGAATATACAGTCACTTTATGGCTACACCTTC.